The next 22 T cell receptor beta chains were all read from a single sample in a study of blood T cells in healthy people across ages. A sample-barcoded 5' primer and a J-beta primer mix were used in a second PCR of roughly 7 to 11 cycles. TCRdb ran MiXCR on the 5' RACE reads and lists one entry per CDR3 protein. In the table there are about 800,000 distinct CDR3 sequences, roughly 50% of which are singletons. The sample consisted of blood. These receptors were taken from a man aged 25-45 years in good health.

This chain joins TRBV11-3 and TRBJ2-4; D gene ambiguous. V lost 5 bases and J 8 bases, leaving 13 bases between the germline ends. Germline CDR1 SGHNT, CDR2 YENEEA. This CDR3 spans 13 amino acids. CDR3: CASSAGPRDIQYF. DNA for the CDR3: TGTGCCAGCAGCGCCGGGCCGCGAGACATTCAGTACTTC.

The chain combines TRBV5-1 with TRBJ2-1, with 7 positions matching TRBD1. The CDR3 runs 16 residues. The germline V gene has CDR1 SGHRS and CDR2 YFSETQ. V was clipped by 0 bases and J by 3 bases; unmatched bases: 6. CDR3 in amino acids: CASSLEPGQFYNEQFF. In nucleotides, the CDR3 is TGCGCCAGCAGCTTGGAACCGGGACAGTTCTACAATGAGCAGTTCTTC.

The chain recombines TRBV30 with TRBJ2-7; TRBD1 agrees at 7 bases. The CDR3 loop spans 12 amino acids. Per germline, CDR1 GTSNPN and CDR2 SVGIG (reference sequence). The trim removed 8 bases at V and 0 bases at J, leaving 4 bases unmatched. The CDR3 coding sequence is TGTGCCGCCTACAGGGGCTCCTACGAGCAGTACTTC. Translated: CAAYRGSYEQYF.

The V call is TRBV27, the J call TRBJ2-3; 8 nucleotides align to TRBD1. The germline gives CDR1 MNHEY, CDR2 SMNVEV (reference sequence). This CDR3 contains 14 residues. After removal of 5 bases from V and 4 bases from J, the junction contained 5 bases not matched to a gene. As DNA, the CDR3 is TGTGCCAGCAGTATCGCACAGGGGGCAGATACGCAGTATTTT. Translating gives CASSIAQGADTQYF.

The table lists this clonotype with a few counts. J is TRBJ2-5 and V is TRBV7-2, with unresolved D. This CDR3 spans 13 amino acids. Germline loops: CDR1 SGHTA, CDR2 FQGNSA. V dropped 6 bases and J dropped 7 bases, with 15 bases sitting between them. The chain's CDR3 is CASRRTGVGTQYF. The CDR3 DNA follows: TGTGCCAGCAGGCGTACGGGCGTCGGGACCCAGTACTTC.

The chain is built from TRBV3-1 and TRBJ2-4; D is possibly TRBD1 (5 bases). The DNA end favors TRBJ2-7, so the J call may be wrong. Germline V gene sequence: CDR1 LGHDT, CDR2 YNNKEL (reference sequence). The CDR3 loop spans 13 amino acids. CDR3 loop: CASSQTDFYEQYF. The CDR3 nucleotides read TGTGCCAGCAGCCAGACAGATTTCTACGAGCAGTACTTC.

This clonotype came up a few times. The genes are TRBV10-3 and TRBJ2-5, with 7 positions matching TRBD1. CDR3 length: 14 amino acids. Trimming cost V 6 bases and J 5 bases; bases outside gene matches: 9. The germline gives CDR1 ENHRY, CDR2 SYGVKD. The CDR3 DNA sequence: TGTGCCATCAGCAAAGGGAACAGGGGTGAGACCCAGTACTTC. It specifies CAISKGNRGETQYF.

The V gene is TRBV6-5, the J gene TRBJ1-5; the D is unclear. V lost 1 base to trimming and J lost 2 bases, with 3 bases between them. The CDR3 runs 13 residues. In germline, CDR1 is MNHEY, CDR2 SVGAGI. The CDR3 spells CASSYYGNQPQHF. CDR3 DNA: TGTGCCAGCAGTTACTACGGCAATCAGCCCCAGCATTTT.

The CDR3 loop is CASSAGTSGLQFF. CDR3 bases: TGTGCCAGCAGCGCCGGGACTAGCGGTCTTCAGTTCTTC. The chain carries TRBV7-8 and TRBJ2-1; 11 bases line up with TRBD2. CDR1 is SGHVS, CDR2 FQNEAQ, per germline. This CDR3 has 13 residues. The junction had 7 bases not matched to a gene; V was cut back by 5 bases and J by 13 bases. The complete variable domain, with remaining parts taken from reference TRBV7-8 and TRBJ2-1, reads GAGVSQSPRYKVAKRGQDVALRCDPISGHVSLFWYQQALGQGPEFLTYFQNEAQLDKSGLPSDRFFAERPEGSVSTLKIQRTQQEDSAVYLCASSAGTSGLQFFGPGTRLTVL.

The chain has TRBV27 and TRBJ1-1; D is perhaps TRBD1 (6 bases). Trimming cost V 0 bases and J 0 bases, with 14 bases left between them. Germline V gene sequence: CDR1 MNHEY, CDR2 SMNVEV (reference sequence). The CDR3 is 17 residues long. The CDR3 spells CASSLSMGGLMNTEAFF. CDR3 bases: TGTGCCAGCAGTTTATCGATGGGGGGGCTGATGAACACTGAAGCTTTCTTT.

The genes are TRBV2 and TRBJ2-6, with a weak D call TRBD1 (5 bases). Germline CDR1 SNHLY, CDR2 FYNNEI. Trimming shortened V by 9 bases and J by 0 bases, and 12 bases separated the two germline ends. The CDR3 length is 15 residues. This CDR3 is CASRLRDSGANVLTF. In DNA form, the CDR3 reads TGTGCCAGTCGTCTCAGGGACTCTGGGGCCAACGTCCTGACTTTC.

The sample holds a few counts of this clonotype. A much larger clone is a single base away; this may be a read error. The chain joins TRBV29-1 to TRBJ2-1; D is undetermined. The CDR3 extends over 11 amino acids. Germline V CDR1 and CDR2: SQVTM, ANQGSEA. The V gene lost 7 bases and the J gene lost 5 bases, with 9 bases spanning the gap. CDR3 sequence (DNA): TGCAGCGGTGAGGTCAACAATGAGCAGTTCTTC. It translates to CSGEVNNEQFF.

This clonotype was seen just once. The rearrangement uses TRBV7-3 and TRBJ2-3, with no clear D. V gave up 5 bases and J gave up 6 bases, with 15 bases separating them. CDR3 length equals 14 residues. In germline, CDR1 is SGHTA, CDR2 FQGTGA. CDR3 amino acids: CASSLTPSSDTQYF. CDR3 coding DNA: TGTGCCAGCAGCCTTACCCCGTCATCCGATACGCAGTATTTT.

This chain uses TRBV7-9 with TRBJ2-5; 7 bases are shared with TRBD2. Looked up from germline, CDR1 is SEHNR and CDR2 is FQNEAQ (reference sequence). This CDR3 has 15 residues. V gave up 1 base and J gave up 0 bases; unmatched junction bases: 2. CDR3 region: CASSLVLADQETQYF. The CDR3 DNA reads as TGTGCCAGCAGCTTAGTGCTAGCGGACCAAGAGACCCAGTACTTC.

The chain recombines TRBV27 with TRBJ1-2, with TRBD1 matching over 9 bases. The CDR3 length is 14 residues. Trimming took 5 bases from V and 5 from J; bases not matched to a gene: 6. Germline V CDR1 and CDR2: MNHEY, SMNVEV (reference sequence). CDR3 loop: CASSELGQGYGYTF. The DNA of the CDR3 is TGTGCCAGCAGTGAGCTCGGACAGGGGTATGGCTACACCTTC.

The V call is TRBV7-2, the J call TRBJ2-5, with D uncertain. This CDR3 has 14 amino acids. Trimming removed 0 bases from V and 0 bases from J, with 5 bases in between. The V gene's germline CDR1 is SGHTA and CDR2 FQGNSA. CDR3 in DNA: TGTGCCAGCAGCTTAGCGGGCCACCAAGAGACCCAGTACTTC. This codes for CASSLAGHQETQYF.

A few counts support this clonotype. The rearrangement uses TRBV7-2 and TRBJ2-4, with 7 nucleotides matching TRBD2. With V trimmed by 3 bases and J by 5 bases, 1 base remained unmatched. The CDR3 spans 13 residues. Germline V lookup: CDR1 SGHTA, CDR2 FQGNSA. The CDR3 loop reads CASSLLAENIQYF. CDR3 DNA: TGTGCCAGCAGCTTGCTAGCGGAAAACATTCAGTACTTC.

In this sample, this clonotype turned up a few times. This rearrangement joins TRBV29-1 to TRBJ2-3, with TRBD2 identical over 9 bases. The CDR3 sequence is 13 residues long. Germline V gene data show CDR1 as SQVTM and CDR2 as ANQGSEA. Trimming removed 6 bases from V and 2 bases from J; junction bases left unmatched: 3. The chain's CDR3 is CSVVAGDTDTQYF. As DNA, the CDR3 is TGCAGCGTCGTAGCGGGGGACACAGATACGCAGTATTTT.

The rearrangement uses TRBV29-1 and TRBJ2-1; the match to TRBD2 covers 7 bases. Germline CDR1 is SQVTM and CDR2 is ANQGSEA. J lost 6 bases, V lost 6 bases, and 11 bases had no gene match. CDR3 length: 14 residues. CDR3 bases: TGCAGCGTAAGCGGTTGGGGGGGGGTCAATGAGCAGTTCTTC. Amino acids: CSVSGWGGVNEQFF.

The chain employs TRBV28 and TRBJ2-7; D remains ambiguous. Looked up from germline, CDR1 is MDHEN and CDR2 is SYDVKM. Trimming took off 6 bases at V and 3 bases at J, with 18 bases between the two ends. The CDR3 is 15 amino acids. The DNA for the CDR3 is TGTGCCAGCAGCTCTCCTGCTTTCTCCCACTACGAGCAGTACTTC. Translating it yields CASSSPAFSHYEQYF.

CDR3 sequence: CSARIQGGYGYTF. DNA of the CDR3: TGCAGTGCTAGGATACAGGGAGGGTATGGCTACACCTTC. The gene calls are TRBV20-1 and TRBJ1-2; possibly TRBD1 for D (6 bases). The CDR3 has 13 amino acids. V gave up 3 bases and J gave up 5 bases, with 13 bases separating them. CDR1 and CDR2 (germline): DFQATT, SNEGSKA (reference sequence).

The chain uses TRBV4-2 and TRBJ2-7, with 9 bases aligning to TRBD2. CDR1 is LGHNA and CDR2 is YNFKEQ in the germline V gene. The V and J ends lost 4 bases and 1 base, in that order; junction bases with no gene match: 8. This CDR3 has 16 residues. Written as DNA, the CDR3 is TGTGCCAGCAGCCGTGGGACTAGCCTTAATTCCTACGAGCAGTACTTC. Translated, it gives CASSRGTSLNSYEQYF.